Reported below is one T cell receptor beta chain. These data come from a study of cytomegalovirus exposure and HLA in healthy donors. Across the whole study: In an early release, HLA-typed donors contributed some 80 million unique TCR sequences.

Primers for the PCR totalled 60 Vbeta and 13 Jbeta. The method was immunoSEQ multiplex PCR; TCRdb's version includes in-frame clones alone and lacks a portion of them. The table includes 170,000 or so clones, roughly 80% detected once. This TCR was sampled from a male donor in good health and CMV-seropositive. Sequencing was done on a sample of PBMCs.

CDR3 in amino acids: CASSGSGRVNEQFF. CDR3 nucleotides: TGTGCCAGCAGCGGAAGCGGGAGGGTCAATGAGCAGTTCTTC. This chain connects TRBV9 to TRBJ2-1, with 10 positions matching TRBD2. CDR1 is SGDLS and CDR2 is YYNGEE in the germline V gene. The CDR3 totals 14 residues. The ends lost 3 bases at V and 6 bases at J; junction bases unmatched: 3.